This TCR beta chain was found in a study of T-cell memory formation after mild COVID-19 (dated by TCRdb to the early 2020s). For context, the study as a whole: TCR sequence clusters from the two donors were largely donor specific. Longitudinal TCRalpha and TCRbeta repertoire sequencing tracked T-cell clones expanding and contracting after mild COVID-19 in a couple of donors. The cohort was made up of two young adult volunteers, one female and one male, who were previously healthy.

Results the study describes overall, beyond this receptor: Balanced CD4/CD8 phenotypes were observed for clones contracting from day 15 to 85, whereas a bias towards CD4+ was observed for a second wave of clones expanding from day 15 to 37. Some responding clones were detected in pre-infection memory, suggesting pre-existing cross-reactive memory T cells joined the SARS-CoV-2 response. Whether the second-wave clones peaking on day 37 were SARS-CoV-2 specific was not confirmed. Contracting CD4+ clones turned up mainly in the CM and EM memory subsets, whereas EMRA was where CD8+ clones were enriched. The study included only a couple of mild cases, and larger cohorts that include severe cases with pre-infection samples were judged to be necessary.

Data came from an Illumina NovaSeq 6000. TCRalpha and TCRbeta cDNA libraries were constructed by 5'RACE with constant-segment primers, with sample barcodes and unique molecular identifiers being introduced. RNA was extracted from every sample with Trizol reagent. Amplification of the libraries took two PCR steps, and the second step added a second sample barcode plus Illumina TruSeq adapters. The libraries were sequenced on an Illumina NovaSeq using 2 x 150 bp paired-end reads. In the original analysis: With migec v1.2.7, reads were demultiplexed and then collapsed into UMI-guided consensus sequences. Using mixcr v2.1.11, UMI consensuses were aligned to TRA and TRB V and J templates and then assembled into clonotypes. Expanded or contracted clonotypes were those called significant by both edgeR and NoisET, with noise models trained on biological replicates. For edgeR calls, the cutoffs were a false discovery rate-adjusted p below 0.01 and a log2 fold-change threshold of 1. As an exploratory analysis of dynamics, max-normalized trajectories of the 1000 most abundant clonotypes were examined by PCA with hierarchical clustering. The CD4 or CD8 phenotype of responding clones was assigned using the separately sequenced CD4+ and CD8+ repertoires. The raw public data were reprocessed by TCRdb itself: fastp quality trimming at Q25, MiXCR clonotype calling, in-frame beta chains only. CDR3 protein duplicates are merged, each entry listing the most common genes and DNA. The V and J calls follow TCRdb's processing rather than the paper's. In this sample the table shows roughly 150,000 distinct CDR3 sequences, roughly 13% of which occur a single time. Of the sample, approximately 3.6% falls within the top ten clones.

The V and J ends are trimmed by 2 bases and 8 bases, leaving 9 bases between them. Via the germline V gene, CDR1 is SGHAT and CDR2 FQNNGV. Inclusive of the bounding cysteine and phenylalanine, the CDR3 is 12 residues long. The retained sequence is limited to the CDR3, 36 bases, with the frame set at the first base. Worth noting for this clonotype: Its antigen remains undetermined. Nothing much larger sits one base from this clone, and base qualities are not available.

Ficoll-Paque density gradient centrifugation was used to isolate PBMCs. The chain was built from TRBV11-2 and TRBJ2-5; no D gene is confidently identified. Sequenced sample: PBMCs or a T cell subset sorted from them (not recorded which). The source of this sequence is a man between 18 and 29 years old who had mild COVID-19 (a few samples of this study predate the infection). The sample titles of this study are shuffled in the database, so cell type and time point are left out; the donor was told from shared clones. The CDR3: CASSLSRATQYF. The DNA reads as follows: TGTGCCAGCAGCTTAAGCCGGGCTACCCAGTACTTC.